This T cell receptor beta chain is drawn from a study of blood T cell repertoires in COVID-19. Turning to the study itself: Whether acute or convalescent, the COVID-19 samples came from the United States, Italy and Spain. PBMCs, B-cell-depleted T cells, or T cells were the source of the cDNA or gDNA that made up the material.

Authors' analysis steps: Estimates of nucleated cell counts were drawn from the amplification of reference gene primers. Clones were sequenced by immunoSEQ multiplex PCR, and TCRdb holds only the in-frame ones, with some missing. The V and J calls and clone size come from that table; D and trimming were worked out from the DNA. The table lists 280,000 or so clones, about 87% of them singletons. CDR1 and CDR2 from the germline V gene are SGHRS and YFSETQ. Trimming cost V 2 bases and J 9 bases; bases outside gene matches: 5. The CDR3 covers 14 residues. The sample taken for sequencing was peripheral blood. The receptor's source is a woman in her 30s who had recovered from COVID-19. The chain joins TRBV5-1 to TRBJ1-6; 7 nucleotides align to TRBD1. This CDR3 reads CASSFSGGGSPLHF. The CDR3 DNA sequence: TGCGCCAGCAGCTTCTCAGGGGGTGGTTCACCCCTCCACTTT.